Detailed here is one TCR beta chain. Germline lookup yields CDR1 SGHTA and CDR2 FQGNSA. This CDR3 spans 13 amino acids. The junction had 5 bases not matched to a gene; V was cut back by 3 bases and J by 7 bases. The data stem from a study of blood T cell repertoires in COVID-19. Turning to the study itself: The origin of the acute and convalescent COVID-19 samples was the United States, Italy and Spain. Sources were T cells, B-cell-depleted T cells, or PBMCs; the material itself was cDNA or gDNA.

As originally analysed: Reference gene primer amplification yielded estimated nucleated cell counts. The protocol was immunoSEQ multiplex PCR, while the TCRdb copy is restricted to in-frame clones and leaves out a portion. The V and J calls and clone size come from that table; D and trimming were worked out from the DNA. The table shows about 250,000 clones, with 83% occurring only once. The chain carries TRBV7-2 and TRBJ2-5, with 7 nucleotides matching TRBD2. The sequencing sample was made of peripheral blood. The source of this sequence is a human donor in a cohort sampled during active COVID-19. Written as DNA, the CDR3 is TGTGCCAGCAGCTTCGCGGGAGATGTGACCCAGTACTTC. Its translation is CASSFAGDVTQYF.